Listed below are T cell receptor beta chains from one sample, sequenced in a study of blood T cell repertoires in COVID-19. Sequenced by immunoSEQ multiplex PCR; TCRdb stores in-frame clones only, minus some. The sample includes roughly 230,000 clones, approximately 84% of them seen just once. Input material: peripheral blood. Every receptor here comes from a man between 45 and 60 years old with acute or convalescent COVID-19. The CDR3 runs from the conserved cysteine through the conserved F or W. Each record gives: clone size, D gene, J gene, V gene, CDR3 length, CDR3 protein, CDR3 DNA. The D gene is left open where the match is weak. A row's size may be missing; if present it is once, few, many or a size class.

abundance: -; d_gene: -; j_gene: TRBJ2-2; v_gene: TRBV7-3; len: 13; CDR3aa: CASSVQDTGELFF; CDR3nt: TGTGCCAGCTCCGTTCAGGACACCGGGGAGCTGTTTTTT
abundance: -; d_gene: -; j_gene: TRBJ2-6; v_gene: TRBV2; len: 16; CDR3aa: CASSGPVAAGANVLTF; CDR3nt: TGTGCCAGCAGCGGCCCCGTAGCGGCTGGGGCCAACGTCCTGACTTTC
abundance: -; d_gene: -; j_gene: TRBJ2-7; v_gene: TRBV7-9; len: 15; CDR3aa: CASSLVAGVSYEQYF; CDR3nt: TGTGCCAGCAGCTTAGTGGCAGGGGTGTCCTACGAGCAGTACTTC
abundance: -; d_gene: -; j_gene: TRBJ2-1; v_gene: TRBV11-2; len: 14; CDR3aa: CASSLAAGVNEQFF; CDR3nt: TGTGCCAGCAGCTTAGCTGCAGGGGTCAATGAGCAGTTCTTC
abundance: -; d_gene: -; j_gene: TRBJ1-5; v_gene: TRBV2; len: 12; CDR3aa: CASSGSNQPQHF; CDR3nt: TGTGCCAGCAGCGGGAGCAATCAGCCCCAGCATTTT
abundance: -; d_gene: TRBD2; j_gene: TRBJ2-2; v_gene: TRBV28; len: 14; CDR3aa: CASSLAGVGGELFF; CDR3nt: TGTGCCAGCAGTTTAGCGGGAGTAGGCGGGGAGCTGTTTTTT
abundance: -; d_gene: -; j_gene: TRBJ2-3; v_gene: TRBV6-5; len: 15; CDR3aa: CASSLGRAFTDTQYF; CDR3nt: TGTGCCAGCAGTCTCGGCAGGGCTTTCACAGATACGCAGTATTTT
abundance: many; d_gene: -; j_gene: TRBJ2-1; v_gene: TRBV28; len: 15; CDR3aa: CASRAPGQPDNEQFF; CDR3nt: TGTGCCAGCAGGGCCCCCGGACAGCCAGACAATGAGCAGTTCTTC
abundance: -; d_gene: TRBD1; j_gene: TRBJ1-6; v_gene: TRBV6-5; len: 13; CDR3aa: CASKDRVDSPLHF; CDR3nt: TGTGCCAGCAAGGACAGGGTAGACTCACCCCTCCACTTT
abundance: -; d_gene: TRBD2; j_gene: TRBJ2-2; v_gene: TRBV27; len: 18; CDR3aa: CASSFRTSGVRVTGELFF; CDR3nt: TGTGCCAGCAGTTTCCGGACTAGCGGGGTTCGGGTCACCGGGGAGCTGTTTTTT
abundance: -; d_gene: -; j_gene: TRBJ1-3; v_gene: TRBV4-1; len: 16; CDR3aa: CASSQERVPFGNTIYF; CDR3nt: TGCGCCAGCAGCCAAGAACGAGTACCCTTCGGAAACACCATATATTTT
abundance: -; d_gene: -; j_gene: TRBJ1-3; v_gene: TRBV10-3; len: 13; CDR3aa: CAISGVEGDTIYF; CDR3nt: TGTGCCATCAGTGGAGTAGAAGGGGACACCATATATTTT
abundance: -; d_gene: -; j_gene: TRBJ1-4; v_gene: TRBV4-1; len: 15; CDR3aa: CASRWSDATNEKLFF; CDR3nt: TGCGCCAGCAGGTGGTCAGATGCAACTAATGAAAAACTGTTTTTT
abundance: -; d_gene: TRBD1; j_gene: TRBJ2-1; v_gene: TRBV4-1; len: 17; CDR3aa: CASSQRLTGASYNEQFF; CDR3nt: TGCGCCAGCAGCCAAAGGTTGACAGGGGCCTCCTACAATGAGCAGTTCTTC
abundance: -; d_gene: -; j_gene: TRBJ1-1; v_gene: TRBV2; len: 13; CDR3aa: CASSADRNTEAFF; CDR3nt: TGTGCCAGCAGCGCCGACAGGAACACTGAAGCTTTCTTT
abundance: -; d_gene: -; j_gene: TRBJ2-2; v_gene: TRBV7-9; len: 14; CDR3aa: CASSLTAVHRELFF; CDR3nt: TGTGCCAGCAGCTTAACTGCGGTCCACCGGGAGCTGTTTTTT
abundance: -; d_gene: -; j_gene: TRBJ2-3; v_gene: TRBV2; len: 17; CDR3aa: CASRGQRGGSGTDTQYF; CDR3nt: TGTGCCAGCAGAGGACAGAGGGGAGGGAGCGGCACAGATACGCAGTATTTT
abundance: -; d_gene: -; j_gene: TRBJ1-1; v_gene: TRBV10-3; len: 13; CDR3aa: CAIGDYLNTEAFF; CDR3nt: TGTGCCATCGGGGACTACTTGAACACTGAAGCTTTCTTT
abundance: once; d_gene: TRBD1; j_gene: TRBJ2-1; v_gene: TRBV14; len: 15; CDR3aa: CASSPRQGGWNEQFF; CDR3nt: TGTGCCAGCAGCCCTCGACAGGGGGGGTGGAATGAGCAGTTCTTC
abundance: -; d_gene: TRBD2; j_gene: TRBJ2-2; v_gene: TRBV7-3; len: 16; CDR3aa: CASSFSGTTNTGELFF; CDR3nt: TGTGCCAGCAGCTTCTCCGGGACTACGAACACCGGGGAGCTGTTTTTT
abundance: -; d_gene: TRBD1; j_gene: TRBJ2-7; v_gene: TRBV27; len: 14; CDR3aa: CASSPGQGMNEQYF; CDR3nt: TGTGCCAGTTCGCCGGGACAGGGGATGAACGAGCAGTACTTC
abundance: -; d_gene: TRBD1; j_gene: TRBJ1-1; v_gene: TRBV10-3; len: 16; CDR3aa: CAISERPTGVGTEAFF; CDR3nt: TGTGCCATCAGTGAGAGGCCCACAGGGGTCGGGACTGAAGCTTTCTTT
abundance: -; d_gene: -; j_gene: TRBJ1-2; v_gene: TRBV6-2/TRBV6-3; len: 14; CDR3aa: CASSYGLSAYGYTF; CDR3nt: TGTGCCAGCAGTTACGGATTGTCAGCGTATGGCTACACCTTC
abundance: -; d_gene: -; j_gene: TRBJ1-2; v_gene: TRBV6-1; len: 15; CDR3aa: CASSEFNWGRDGYTF; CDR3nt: TGTGCCAGCAGTGAGTTCAATTGGGGGCGAGATGGCTACACCTTC
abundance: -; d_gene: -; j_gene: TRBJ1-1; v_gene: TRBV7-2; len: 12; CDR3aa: CASSPYRAAAFF; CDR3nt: TGTGCCAGCAGCCCTTACAGGGCAGCAGCTTTCTTT
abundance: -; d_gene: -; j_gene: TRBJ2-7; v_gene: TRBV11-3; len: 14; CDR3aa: CASSSESSDYEQYF; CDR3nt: TGTGCCAGCAGCTCAGAGTCTAGCGACTACGAGCAGTACTTC
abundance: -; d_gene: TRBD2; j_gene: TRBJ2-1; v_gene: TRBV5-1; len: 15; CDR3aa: CASSQGTTPGNEQFF; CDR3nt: TGCGCCAGCAGCCAAGGGACTACCCCCGGGAATGAGCAGTTCTTC
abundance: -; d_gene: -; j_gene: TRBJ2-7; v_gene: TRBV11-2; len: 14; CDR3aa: CASSLMEGAYEQYF; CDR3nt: TGTGCCAGCAGCTTAATGGAGGGAGCATACGAGCAGTACTTC
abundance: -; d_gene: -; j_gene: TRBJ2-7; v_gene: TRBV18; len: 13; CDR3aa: CASSPRGGHEQYF; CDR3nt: TGTGCCAGCTCACCACGGGGGGGCCACGAGCAGTACTTC
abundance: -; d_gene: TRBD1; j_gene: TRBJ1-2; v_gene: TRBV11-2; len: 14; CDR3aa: CASSLTGSTYGYTF; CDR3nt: TGTGCCAGCAGCTTGACAGGGTCGACCTATGGCTACACCTTC
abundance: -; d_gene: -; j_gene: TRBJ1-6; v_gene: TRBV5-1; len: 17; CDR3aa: CASSLGQIVNYNSPLHF; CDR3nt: TGCGCCAGCAGCTTGGGACAGATTGTAAACTATAATTCACCCCTCCACTTT
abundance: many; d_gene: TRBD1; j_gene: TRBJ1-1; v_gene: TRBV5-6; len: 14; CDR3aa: CASSFQTGQGASFF; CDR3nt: TGTGCCAGCAGCTTCCAAACGGGACAGGGGGCCTCTTTCTTT
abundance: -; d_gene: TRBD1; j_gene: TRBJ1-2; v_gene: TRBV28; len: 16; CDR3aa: CASSLPGQNALKGYTF; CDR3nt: TGTGCCAGCAGTTTACCGGGACAGAACGCCCTTAAAGGCTACACCTTC
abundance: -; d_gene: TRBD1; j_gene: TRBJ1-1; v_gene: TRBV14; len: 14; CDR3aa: CASSLTGGRGEAFF; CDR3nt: TGTGCCAGCAGCTTAACAGGGGGCCGAGGTGAAGCTTTCTTT
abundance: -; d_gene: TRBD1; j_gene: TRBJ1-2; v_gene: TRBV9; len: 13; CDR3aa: CASSVEGGGGYTF; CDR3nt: TGTGCCAGCAGCGTAGAAGGGGGCGGTGGCTACACCTTC
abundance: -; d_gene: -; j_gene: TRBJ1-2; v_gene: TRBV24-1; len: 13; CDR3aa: CATSALAGGGYTF; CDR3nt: TGTGCCACCAGTGCCCTTGCCGGAGGTGGCTACACCTTC
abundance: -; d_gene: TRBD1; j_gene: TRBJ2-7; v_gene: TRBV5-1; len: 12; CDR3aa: CASSLTGEEQYF; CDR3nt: TGCGCCAGCAGCCTTACAGGGGAAGAGCAGTACTTC
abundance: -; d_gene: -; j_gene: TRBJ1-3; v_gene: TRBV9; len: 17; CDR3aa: CASSVGLGAQSGNTIYF; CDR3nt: TGTGCCAGCAGCGTGGGCCTGGGGGCCCAGTCTGGAAACACCATATATTTT
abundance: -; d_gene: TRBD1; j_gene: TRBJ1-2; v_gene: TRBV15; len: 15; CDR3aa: CATSRDLGDRGGYTF; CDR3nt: TGTGCCACCAGCAGAGATCTAGGAGACAGGGGTGGCTACACCTTC
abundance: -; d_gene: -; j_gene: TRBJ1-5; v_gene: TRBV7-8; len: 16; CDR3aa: CASSSQGRISNQPQHF; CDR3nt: TGTGCCAGCAGCTCGCAAGGGAGGATCAGCAATCAGCCCCAGCATTTT
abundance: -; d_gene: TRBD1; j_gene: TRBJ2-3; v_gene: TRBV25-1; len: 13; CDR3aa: CASRDRRTDTQYF; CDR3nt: TGTGCCAGCCGGGACAGACGCACAGATACGCAGTATTTT
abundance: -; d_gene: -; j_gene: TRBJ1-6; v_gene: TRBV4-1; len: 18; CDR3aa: CASSQDMGGSEYLSPLHF; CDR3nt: TGCGCCAGCAGCCAAGATATGGGGGGTAGCGAGTATCTTTCACCCCTCCACTTT
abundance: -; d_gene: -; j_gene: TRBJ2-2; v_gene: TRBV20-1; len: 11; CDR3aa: CSARRTGELFF; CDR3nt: TGCAGTGCTAGGCGAACCGGGGAGCTGTTTTTT
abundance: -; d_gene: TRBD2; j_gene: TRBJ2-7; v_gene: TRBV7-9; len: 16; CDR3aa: CASSLVNSGSGYEQYF; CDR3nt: TGTGCCAGCAGCTTGGTAAATAGCGGGAGTGGCTACGAGCAGTACTTC
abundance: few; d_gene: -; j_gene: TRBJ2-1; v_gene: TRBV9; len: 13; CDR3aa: CASSIRQDNEQFF; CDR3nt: TGTGCCAGCAGCATCCGACAGGACAATGAGCAGTTCTTC
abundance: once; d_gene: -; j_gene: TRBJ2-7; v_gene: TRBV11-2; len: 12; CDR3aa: CASSLKGVEQYF; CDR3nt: TGTGCCAGCAGCTTGAAGGGGGTCGAGCAGTACTTC
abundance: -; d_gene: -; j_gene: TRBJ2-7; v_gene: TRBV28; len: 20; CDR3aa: CASKEDRGRAGGTWVYEQYF; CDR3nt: TGTGCCAGCAAGGAGGACAGGGGAAGAGCGGGAGGAACCTGGGTCTACGAGCAGTACTTC
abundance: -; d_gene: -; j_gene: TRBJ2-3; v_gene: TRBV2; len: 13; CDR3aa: CASDRRDTDTQYF; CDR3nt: TGTGCCAGTGATCGGAGGGACACAGATACGCAGTATTTT
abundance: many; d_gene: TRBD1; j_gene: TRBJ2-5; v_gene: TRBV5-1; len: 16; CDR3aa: CASSLERTGLGETQYF; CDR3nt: TGCGCCAGCAGCTTGGAAAGGACAGGGCTTGGAGAGACCCAGTACTTC
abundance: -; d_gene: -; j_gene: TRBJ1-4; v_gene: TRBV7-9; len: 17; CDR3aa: CASSLSSGPRGIEKLFF; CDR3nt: TGTGCCAGCAGCTTAAGTTCCGGGCCAAGGGGAATTGAAAAACTGTTTTTT
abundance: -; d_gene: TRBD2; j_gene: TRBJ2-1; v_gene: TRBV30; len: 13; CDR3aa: CASGTSGGSEQFF; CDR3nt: TGTGCTTCCGGGACTAGCGGGGGTTCTGAGCAGTTCTTC
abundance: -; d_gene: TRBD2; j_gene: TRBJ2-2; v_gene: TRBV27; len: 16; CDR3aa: CASRPAGLAGVGELFF; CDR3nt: TGTGCCAGCAGGCCGGCGGGACTAGCGGGAGTCGGGGAGCTGTTTTTT